This is a list of T cell receptor beta chains from one sample in a study of shared clonotypes between healthy human individuals. Method: immunoSEQ multiplex PCR; TCRdb's copy keeps in-frame clones and lacks some. The profile shows roughly 680,000 clones, approximately 77% of them singletons. The specimen sequenced was memory CD4+ T cells sorted from blood. Receptor source: a woman aged 30 to 39 in good health. CDR3s include the opening cysteine and the closing phenylalanine or tryptophan. Fields, in order: V gene, J gene, CDR3 protein.

V: TRBV4-1
J: TRBJ2-5
CDR3: CASSEGPGGTETQYF

V: TRBV30
J: TRBJ2-7
CDR3: CAWSVGLAGATISYEQYF

V: TRBV29-1
J: TRBJ2-7
CDR3: CSVGQSYEQYF

V: TRBV28
J: TRBJ2-3
CDR3: CASSFSTNTDTQYF

V: TRBV4-1
J: TRBJ2-7
CDR3: CASSQDRVGLYEQYF

V: TRBV28
J: TRBJ1-5
CDR3: CASGGRLGQPQHF

V: TRBV7-9
J: TRBJ2-1
CDR3: CASSLLRLGHDEQFF

V: TRBV15
J: TRBJ2-1
CDR3: CATSRDKASAYNEQFF

V: TRBV11-2
J: TRBJ2-7
CDR3: CASSQGTANSYEQYF

V: TRBV6-5
J: TRBJ1-1
CDR3: CASSRQGAQDTEAFF

V: TRBV6-1
J: TRBJ1-1
CDR3: CASSAEGLQNTEAFF

V: TRBV5-1
J: TRBJ2-5
CDR3: CASSPSGTGDWETQYF

V: TRBV7-9
J: TRBJ1-1
CDR3: CASSLQGGNTEAFF

V: TRBV2
J: TRBJ1-4
CDR3: CASSEAVYSRDEKLFF

V: TRBV4-1
J: TRBJ2-1
CDR3: CASSQGLRGRRDNEQFF

V: TRBV10-3
J: TRBJ1-3
CDR3: CAISAGVDSGNTIYF

V: TRBV4-2
J: TRBJ2-1
CDR3: CASSQQALAGANEQFF

V: TRBV5-1
J: TRBJ2-7
CDR3: CASSLVGTGFSYEQYF

V: TRBV29-1
J: TRBJ2-7
CDR3: CSVRQGPSYEQYF

V: TRBV7-9
J: TRBJ1-1
CDR3: CASSLRTVLNTEAFF

V: TRBV27
J: TRBJ2-5
CDR3: CASSSPQRFQETQYF

V: TRBV15
J: TRBJ1-4
CDR3: CATSRDYAGQGLGTNEKLFF

V: TRBV7-9
J: TRBJ1-1
CDR3: CASSLSPGTEAFF

V: TRBV5-4
J: TRBJ2-3
CDR3: CASSDGTSGSRNTQYF

V: TRBV29-1
J: TRBJ2-1
CDR3: CSVGLAEGGEQFF

V: TRBV28
J: TRBJ1-1
CDR3: CASRDPPLSEAFF

V: TRBV5-1
J: TRBJ2-7
CDR3: CASSTGPSYEQYF

V: TRBV6-5
J: TRBJ1-5
CDR3: CAIGQGGNKPQHF

V: TRBV6-1
J: TRBJ1-2
CDR3: CASSEMWGRGYTF

V: TRBV5-1
J: .
CDR3: CASSLGLATSYEQYF

V: TRBV5-1
J: TRBJ2-1
CDR3: CASSIDRAAYNEQFF

V: TRBV28
J: TRBJ1-1
CDR3: CASTGTGERGTEAFF

V: TRBV5-1
J: TRBJ2-1
CDR3: CASSLSHVGYNEQFF

V: TRBV25-1
J: TRBJ2-2
CDR3: CASSGITGSAGELFF

V: TRBV6-1
J: TRBJ2-7
CDR3: CASSEMIAYEQYF

V: TRBV7-9
J: TRBJ2-2
CDR3: CASSLMDRDTGELFF

V: TRBV12-5
J: TRBJ1-2
CDR3: CASGLVPLTGDSNYGYTF

V: TRBV19
J: TRBJ2-1
CDR3: CASSMSWLAGLNEQFF

V: TRBV14
J: TRBJ2-2
CDR3: CASSQDGALAGMDGELFF

V: TRBV28
J: TRBJ2-3
CDR3: CASSHRDYRLRGSTDTQYF

V: TRBV19
J: TRBJ2-3
CDR3: CASSIAYTDTQYF

V: TRBV27
J: TRBJ2-1
CDR3: CASRMGLAGDEQFF

V: TRBV6-1
J: TRBJ1-2
CDR3: CASDPRGRLNGYTF

V: TRBV7-2
J: TRBJ1-1
CDR3: CASSTVVSEAFF

V: TRBV18
J: TRBJ1-4
CDR3: CASSPPNRGSEEKLFF

V: TRBV6-1
J: TRBJ2-4
CDR3: CASSDRTSGINIQYF

V: TRBV7-2
J: TRBJ2-5
CDR3: CASSLVSPGETQYF

V: TRBV15
J: TRBJ2-6
CDR3: CATSRIAGNGANVLTF

V: TRBV6-6
J: TRBJ2-3
CDR3: CASKQLAVNTDTQYF

V: TRBV2
J: TRBJ2-7
CDR3: CASTAAYEQYF

V: TRBV5-5
J: TRBJ1-2
CDR3: CASSLEVNYGYTF

V: TRBV7-8
J: TRBJ2-6
CDR3: CASGDSGANVLTF

V: TRBV27
J: TRBJ1-4
CDR3: CASSWGMGEKLFF